This T cell receptor beta chain was observed in a study of blood T cells in healthy people across ages (dated by TCRdb to about 2015). In terms of the full investigation: In model experiments, template switching captured roughly one uniquely barcoded TCR beta cDNA molecule for every two T cells. Age-related changes in TCR beta repertoire diversity were measured in the study by deep sequencing normalized with unique cDNA molecular identifiers. Donors were grouped into four age groups: young (average 16 years), middle-aged (roughly 40), aged (roughly 62) and long-lived (about 90). To avoid experimental bias, donors of different ages were distributed randomly across sequencing lanes. For two donors (one aged 18 to 29 and one aged 80 or older), the study analyzed two additional independent replicas of 1 million unique cDNA reads from the same blood draw. On the study overall, not on this receptor specifically: Observed TCR beta diversity per million T cells fell roughly linearly with age, and a significant reduction was already apparent by age about 36. Bulk unsorted PBMC profiling prevented conclusive comparison of naive and antigen-experienced compartments. The long-lived group showed more naive CD4+ T cells, fewer expanded clones and increased TCR diversity than the aged group, suggesting age selection. Estimates of total diversity based on one million sequenced T cells were regarded as lower bounds and as underestimates. A strong correlation was found between observed TCR beta diversity and the percentage of naive T cells measured by flow cytometry. Donor CMV infection status was unknown, potentially confounding age-related changes in expanded clonotypes.

Receptor amplification or capture employed 5' RACE. Sequencing took place on an Illumina HiSeq 2500. A second PCR of about 6 to 11 cycles was performed with a sample-barcoded 5' primer and a J-beta primer mix. A unique molecular identifier was introduced onto each TCR beta cDNA molecule by a template-switch 5' adaptor carrying 12 random nucleotides. Each sample yielded at least 2.5 million CDR3-containing paired-end reads. All of the RNA was converted into first-strand cDNA using the Mint cDNA synthesis kit, with a TRBC-specific oligonucleotide serving as the primer. All cDNA was treated with uracil-DNA glycosylase and then went through a first 18-cycle PCR with the universal primers M1SS and BC2_uni_R. The authors processed their data as follows. For normalization, 1 million high-quality reads, each with a distinct molecular identifier, were randomly selected from each sample. Instead of being binned into consensus sequences, reads that shared molecular identifiers were thrown out. CDR3 identification, clonotype clustering and error correction used MiTCR with a Q25 quality threshold and the strictest error-elimination algorithm. A nonparametric unseen species model with Euler transformation was used to estimate a lower bound on total TCR beta diversity. TCRdb trimmed the raw reads at Q25, called clones with MiXCR and kept productive beta chains. Entries are consolidated by CDR3 protein sequence, retaining the most common genes and DNA. None of the V and J calls come from the authors' own analysis; TCRdb made them. In this sample the table shows about 1.6 million distinct CDR3 sequences, about 35% of which occur a single time. Of the sample, over 9% falls within the top ten clones.

This clonotype was seen a few times. Its antigen has not been determined. Base qualities are not at hand, and no much larger clone is one base apart. Donors were a few dozen systemically healthy Caucasian individuals from Russia aged roughly 6 to 90 years. Ten milliliters of peripheral blood were drawn from each donor into EDTA-treated Vacutainer tubes. Ficoll-Paque density-gradient centrifugation was used to isolate PBMCs, with at least 6.5 million per sample. Total RNA was extracted from PBMCs with Trizol reagent, with at least 6 micrograms obtained per sample. For every donor, flow cytometry on a PBMC aliquot measured the percentage of naive CD45RAhigh/CD27high T cells. The germline ends are 8 bases apart after V is trimmed by 2 bases and J by 0 bases. The CDR3 spans 15 residues, from the cysteine through the phenylalanine. Here the CDR3 DNA is all that survives: 45 bases in frame from base 1. From a lookup of the germline V gene, CDR1 and CDR2 are MGHRA and YSYEKL.

The clonotype was recovered from a woman younger than 45 in good health. The chain is assembled from TRBV4-1 and TRBJ1-5; the D gene assignment is ambiguous. The sequenced sample consisted of blood. The CDR3 region: CASSQHGVSNQPQHF. The nucleotide sequence reads TGCGCCAGCAGCCAACATGGGGTTAGCAATCAGCCCCAGCATTTT.